The entry that follows covers one TCR beta chain sequence. Its matching antigen is unknown. This entry comes from a study of blood T cells in healthy people across ages. Study-level background: When template switching was applied, about one barcoded beta molecule was captured per two T cells. Whole-study findings and limits: Significant beta diversity loss was already apparent by age 40, declining roughly linearly. Diversity was estimated from one million T cells, and these estimates were considered underestimates.

Ranging in age from roughly 6 to 90, the donors were healthy Caucasian individuals from Russia. The CDR3 loop spans 13 amino acids. Trimming shortened V by 10 bases and J by 5 bases, and 16 bases separated the two germline ends. Germline CDR1 is MNHNY and CDR2 is SVGAGI (reference sequence). A second PCR of 7 to 11 cycles used a sample-barcoded 5' primer and a J-beta primer mix. TCRdb re-called the 5' RACE reads with MiXCR, one entry per CDR3 protein. The sample shows roughly 800,000 distinct CDR3 sequences, 50% to 65% of them seen only once. The chain employs TRBV6-6 and TRBJ2-3; D might be TRBD1 or TRBD2, each matching 5 bases. The specimen was blood. The origin of this receptor is an older man in good health. The CDR3 region is CAIAGTAEDTQYF. The DNA of the CDR3 is TGTGCCATAGCCGGGACGGCAGAAGATACGCAGTATTTT.